Detailed here is one TCR beta chain. RNA was extracted with the RNeasy kit, and a quantity of roughly 0.5 to 1 ug was reverse transcribed using random hexamers. TCR beta CDR3 was amplified by immunoSEQ multiplex PCR. This amplification extended across 54 Vbeta and 13 Jbeta segments. Each CDR3 protein is one row after TCRdb ran MiXCR on the immunoSEQ multiplex PCR reads. This repertoire shows nearly 200,000 distinct CDR3 sequences, over 90% found once; its top ten account for 0.093%. This CDR3 is 13 amino acids long. Trimming removed 1 base from V and 4 bases from J, with 8 bases in between. This record comes from a study of CD8 T cells in Susac syndrome.

The clonotype comes from a human donor with multiple sclerosis. This sequence joins TRBV12-3 or TRBV12-4 and TRBJ2-7, with a weak D call TRBD2 (5 bases). Material: CD4+ T cells from PBMCs. CDR3 region: CASSLGREYEQYF. The DNA of the CDR3 is TGTGCCAGCAGTTTAGGCCGGGAATACGAGCAGTACTTC.